Listed below are T cell receptor beta chains from one sample, sequenced in a study of CD8+CD57+ T cells in acquired aplastic anemia. TCRdb reprocessed the reads via MiXCR and lists one record per CDR3 protein. The sample contains approximately 40,000 distinct CDR3 sequences, over 55% of which appear only once. The sequencing input was sorted CD4+, CD8+, or CD8+CD57+ T cells (not recorded which) from PBMCs. Receptors originate from a human donor with aplastic anemia. Each CDR3 is given with its conserved first and last residue. The D gene is left open where the match is weak. A row's size may be missing; if present it is once, few, many or a size class.

clone_size	v_call	d_call	j_call	cdr3_aa	cdr3_nt
-	TRBV5-1	-	TRBJ2-1	CASSLGTYNEQFF	TGCGCCAGCAGCTTGGGGACCTACAATGAGCAGTTCTTC
-	TRBV11-1	-	TRBJ1-2	CASSNPQGRDVYGYTF	TGTGCCAGCAGCAACCCCCAGGGGAGGGACGTTTATGGCTACACCTTC
-	TRBV15	-	TRBJ2-5	CATSRVEETQYF	TGTGCCACCAGCAGAGTAGAAGAGACCCAGTACTTC
many	TRBV28	TRBD2	TRBJ2-7	CASSFGTISYEQYF	TGTGCCAGCAGTTTTGGGACTATCTCCTACGAGCAGTACTTC
many	TRBV6-1	TRBD1	TRBJ2-7	CASRRGTGGDEQYF	TGTGCCAGCAGACGTGGGACAGGTGGGGACGAGCAGTACTTC
-	TRBV12-3/TRBV12-4	-	TRBJ2-2	CASSSGQFTGELFF	TGTGCCAGCAGTTCCGGACAGTTCACCGGGGAGCTGTTTTTT
medium-sized	TRBV25-1	TRBD1	TRBJ2-1	CASSAGGLSSYNEQFF	TGTGCCAGCAGTGCAGGGGGCCTCAGCTCCTACAATGAGCAGTTCTTC
few	TRBV7-3	-	TRBJ2-7	CASSLVSGEQYF	TGTGCCAGCAGCTTAGTATCGGGCGAGCAGTACTTC
-	TRBV24-1	-	TRBJ2-2	CATSPTTPGELFF	TGTGCCACCAGCCCCACAACTCCCGGGGAGCTGTTTTTT
few	TRBV7-9	-	TRBJ1-5	CASSSSGQHF	TGTGCCAGCAGCTCATCTGGACAGCATTTT
many	TRBV12-3/TRBV12-4	-	TRBJ2-5	CASSLVLTAQETQYF	TGTGCCAGCAGTTTAGTGCTAACAGCTCAAGAGACCCAGTACTTC
-	TRBV25-1	-	TRBJ2-1	CASSERDINEQFF	TGTGCCAGCAGTGAACGAGATATAAATGAGCAGTTCTTC
many	TRBV14	-	TRBJ2-2	CASSQGPHENTGELFF	TGTGCCAGCAGCCAAGGGCCCCATGAGAACACCGGGGAGCTGTTTTTT
-	TRBV20-1	-	TRBJ1-5	CSEWLWGDQPQHF	TGCAGTGAATGGTTGTGGGGTGATCAGCCCCAGCATTTT
-	TRBV5-6	-	TRBJ1-5	CASSLGVNSNQPQHF	TGTGCCAGCAGCTTGGGAGTAAATAGCAATCAGCCCCAGCATTTT
many	TRBV27	-	TRBJ2-1	CASRRQGSKDNEQFF	TGTGCCAGCAGACGGCAGGGTAGTAAGGACAATGAGCAGTTCTTC
-	TRBV2	-	TRBJ1-2	CASSEWGRKNGYTF	TGTGCCAGCAGTGAATGGGGACGGAAGAATGGCTACACCTTC
-	TRBV10-3	TRBD1	TRBJ2-1	CAIGRDRGLDYNEQFF	TGTGCCATCGGACGGGACAGGGGGCTTGACTACAATGAGCAGTTCTTC
-	TRBV5-1	TRBD1	TRBJ2-7	CASSLLGTGLYEQYF	TGCGCCAGCAGCTTACTCGGGACAGGTCTCTACGAGCAGTACTTC
-	TRBV15	TRBD2	TRBJ2-5	CATSRIAGGVTQYF	TGTGCCACCAGCAGAATAGCGGGGGGGGTGACCCAGTACTTC
few	TRBV25-1	-	TRBJ2-1	CASSFVPSSRQAGDGLNEQFF	TGTGCCAGCAGTTTTGTCCCTTCGTCAAGACAGGCAGGGGATGGCTTGAATGAGCAGTTCTTC
-	TRBV10-3	-	TRBJ1-2	CAISESFPGADYGYTF	TGTGCCATCAGTGAGTCCTTCCCAGGGGCAGACTATGGCTACACCTTC
-	TRBV9	-	TRBJ2-7	CASSRGYEQYF	TGTGCCAGCAGCAGAGGCTACGAGCAGTACTTC
-	TRBV2	-	TRBJ2-3	CASSDWTVNTDTQYF	TGTGCCAGCAGTGACTGGACGGTCAACACAGATACGCAGTATTTT
-	TRBV5-6	TRBD1	TRBJ2-7	CASSRDREAHYEQYF	TGTGCCAGCAGCCGGGACAGGGAGGCCCACTACGAGCAGTACTTC
few	TRBV20-1	TRBD1	TRBJ2-7	CSARPGQGSYEQYF	TGCAGTGCTAGGCCGGGACAGGGCTCCTACGAGCAGTACTTC
many	TRBV5-5	TRBD1	TRBJ2-5	CASSWTGPQETQYF	TGTGCCAGCAGCTGGACAGGGCCCCAAGAGACCCAGTACTTC
-	TRBV20-1	-	TRBJ1-1	CSASQRINTEAFF	TGCAGTGCTAGTCAGCGGATTAACACTGAAGCTTTCTTT
-	TRBV25-1	-	TRBJ1-2	CASSDSSENYGYTF	TGTGCCAGCAGTGACTCGAGTGAAAACTATGGCTACACCTTC
many	TRBV7-8	TRBD1	TRBJ2-7	CASSTPRTGKESYEQYF	TGTGCCAGCAGCACCCCCCGGACAGGAAAGGAGTCCTACGAGCAGTACTTC
once	TRBV29-1	TRBD2	TRBJ2-7	CSAKGLAGYEQYF	TGCAGCGCCAAGGGACTAGCGGGATACGAGCAGTACTTC
-	TRBV6-1	-	TRBJ1-2	CASSEELRCTF	TGTGCCAGCAGTGAAGAGCTACGCTGCACCTTC
many	TRBV20-1	-	TRBJ2-5	CSARVEWWGLYQETQYF	TGCAGTGCTAGAGTTGAATGGTGGGGCTTGTACCAAGAGACCCAGTACTTC
-	TRBV20-1	-	TRBJ2-3	CSASSPVVTDTQYF	TGCAGTGCCAGTAGCCCAGTTGTCACAGATACGCAGTATTTT
once	TRBV15	-	TRBJ1-2	CATSRAGAGQFYGYTF	TGTGCCACCAGCAGAGCCGGGGCAGGGCAGTTCTATGGCTACACCTTC
-	TRBV20-1	TRBD2	TRBJ2-2	CSARPGGLDGELFF	TGCAGTGCTAGACCGGGGGGGCTAGACGGGGAGCTGTTCTTT
few	TRBV7-8	-	TRBJ2-7	CASSSPGPSYEQYF	TGTGCCAGCAGCTCCCCGGGACCGAGCTACGAGCAGTACTTC
-	TRBV24-1	-	TRBJ1-1	CATEIGPGTEAFF	TGTGCGACCGAAATCGGCCCGGGCACTGAAGCTTTCTTT
-	TRBV11-1	-	TRBJ2-1	CASSLAVLYNEQFF	TGTGCCAGCAGCTTAGCGGTGCTTTACAATGAGCAGTTCTTC
-	TRBV7-8	TRBD2	TRBJ2-5	CASSARPAGGQETQYF	TGTGCCAGCAGCGCTCGACCAGCGGGGGGACAAGAGACCCAGTACTTC
-	TRBV2	TRBD2	TRBJ2-1	CASSESGLDEQFF	TGCGCCAGCAGTGAGTCGGGACTAGATGAGCAGTTCTTC
-	TRBV25-1	-	TRBJ1-2	CASSAKMGGRGGYTF	TGTGCCAGCAGTGCTAAAATGGGGGGGCGAGGTGGCTACACCTTC
once	TRBV15	-	TRBJ2-7	CATSRLRWGNSYEQYF	TGTGCCACCAGCCGTCTACGTTGGGGGAATTCCTACGAGCAGTACTTC
-	TRBV7-7	-	TRBJ2-5	CASSAGAGETQYF	TGTGCCAGCAGCGCTGGGGCGGGGGAGACCCAGTACTTC
few	TRBV27	-	TRBJ1-5	CASSLSGQSNQPQHF	TGTGCCAGCAGTTTATCGGGTCAGAGCAATCAGCCCCAGCATTTT
-	TRBV19	TRBD2	TRBJ2-5	CASSILAGAKETQYF	TGTGCCAGTAGTATCCTAGCGGGGGCTAAAGAGACCCAGTACTTC
-	TRBV19	TRBD1	TRBJ2-5	CASRRQGEQETQYF	TGTGCCAGTAGGCGACAGGGTGAGCAAGAGACCCAGTACTTC
-	TRBV19	TRBD1	TRBJ1-2	CASSILGQGLIDGYTF	TGTGCCAGTAGTATCCTGGGACAGGGGCTAATCGATGGCTACACCTTC
-	TRBV20-1	-	TRBJ1-2	CSARVRTSANFGYTF	TGCAGTGCTAGAGTCAGGACGAGTGCTAACTTTGGCTACACCTTC
many	TRBV4-2	TRBD2	TRBJ2-7	CASSQDSGGASEQYF	TGTGCCAGCAGCCAAGATAGCGGGGGGGCTTCCGAGCAGTACTTC
-	TRBV20-1	TRBD1	TRBJ1-2	CSASTGVGLYGYTF	TGCAGTGCGTCAACAGGGGTTGGCCTCTATGGCTACACCTTC
many	TRBV5-1	TRBD1	TRBJ1-1	CASSSRQGEDTEAFF	TGCGCCAGCAGCAGCAGACAGGGAGAAGACACTGAAGCTTTCTTT
-	TRBV20-1	-	TRBJ2-3	CSALGPGSTDTQYF	TGCAGTGCCCTGGGGCCGGGTTCCACAGATACGCAGTATTTT
many	TRBV4-2	-	TRBJ1-5	CASSQEGPGAVQPQHF	TGTGCCAGCAGCCAAGAGGGGCCAGGGGCCGTGCAGCCCCAGCATTTT
-	TRBV7-9	-	TRBJ1-2	CASSFPRDGYTF	TGTGCCAGCAGCTTTCCCAGGGACGGCTACACCTTC